Listed here are 11 T cell receptor beta chains from one sample, sequenced in a study of blood T cell repertoires in COVID-19. Generated by immunoSEQ multiplex PCR, the TCRdb table keeps only in-frame clones and is missing some. The sample yields roughly 310,000 clones, 85% to 90% seen once. Sample: peripheral blood. All receptors come from a woman between 45 and 65 years old with active or convalescent COVID-19.

This rearrangement joins TRBV3-1 (or the pseudogene TRBV3-2) to TRBJ1-4, with D possibly being TRBD1 (5 bases). There are 15 residues in the CDR3. The germline CDR1 and CDR2 sequences are LGHDT and YNNKEL (reference sequence). The V end lost 3 bases, the J end lost 0 bases, and 8 bases lay between the germline ends. CDR3 nucleotides: TGTGCCAGCAGCCACCGGACAACAACTAATGAAAAACTGTTTTTT. Its translation is CASSHRTTTNEKLFF.

The CDR3 spells CASSQGAGGSGNTIYF. The CDR3 coding sequence is TGTGCCAGCAGCCAAGGGGCAGGGGGGTCTGGAAACACCATATATTTT. The chain is built from TRBV4-2 and TRBJ1-3; 7 nucleotides agree with TRBD1. The CDR3 spans 16 residues. J gave up 1 base and V 1 base, and 4 bases lay outside the gene matches. Germline CDR1 reads LGHNA; CDR2 reads YNFKEQ.

This chain uses TRBV30 with TRBJ1-3; 7 bases fit TRBD1. CDR1 and CDR2 from the germline V gene are GTSNPN and SVGIG (reference sequence). The CDR3 is made up of 12 amino acids. After removal of 3 bases from V and 10 bases from J, the junction contained 6 bases not matched to a gene. DNA for the CDR3: TGTGCCTGGAGGCGGACAGGTCGGACCATATATTTT. Its protein is CAWRRTGRTIYF. The full variable domain, with the rest looked up from reference TRBV30 and TRBJ1-3, is SQTIHQWPATLVQPVGSPLSLECTVEGTSNPNLYWYRQAAGRGLQLLFYSVGIGQISSEVPQNLSASRPQDRQFILSSKKLLLSDSGFYLCAWRRTGRTIYFGEGSWLTVV.

This clone has just one count. The rearrangement links TRBV5-1 to TRBJ2-7; 8 nucleotides align to TRBD1. CDR3 length equals 14 residues. V lost 4 bases, J lost 3 bases, and 6 bases stayed unmatched. Germline assignment: CDR1 SGHRS and CDR2 YFSETQ. CDR3 residues: CASSPGQGLYEQYF. The DNA of the CDR3 is TGCGCCAGCAGCCCAGGACAGGGACTCTACGAGCAGTACTTC.

This clone has more than one count but fewer than ten. The rearrangement links TRBV16 to TRBJ1-1; D call uncertain. Trimming took 2 bases from V and 3 from J, leaving 7 bases between them. The CDR3 extends over 13 amino acids. The germline V gene encodes CDR1 KGHSY and CDR2 FQNENV. In DNA form, the CDR3 reads TGTGCCAGCAGCCAAGGCCGCTACACTGAAGCTTTCTTT. Protein: CASSQGRYTEAFF.

The table lists this clone with a count of one. Here the CDR3 DNA reads TGTGCCAGCAGCCAAGATTGGGCCGATACGCAGTATTTT. This codes for CASSQDWADTQYF. The J gene is TRBJ2-3, the V gene TRBV3-1 (or the pseudogene TRBV3-2), with D unclear. The CDR3 has 13 amino acids. The V end lost 0 bases, the J end lost 6 bases, and 7 bases lay between the germline ends. The germline V gene encodes CDR1 LGHDT and CDR2 YNNKEL (reference sequence).

The genes are TRBV2 and TRBJ1-1; TRBD1 might be the D (5 bases). Trimming shortened V by 7 bases and J by 2 bases, and 11 bases separated the two germline ends. Germline values: CDR1 SNHLY, CDR2 FYNNEI. The CDR3 is made up of 13 amino acids. DNA for the CDR3: TGTGCCAGCACCCTGGACACTAACACTGAAGCTTTCTTT. Translation: CASTLDTNTEAFF. The full variable domain, in which reference TRBV2 and TRBJ1-1 provide the parts outside the CDR3, is EPEVTQTPSHQVTQMGQEVILRCVPISNHLYFYWYRQILGQKVEFLVSFYNNEISEKSEIFDDQFSVERPDGSNFTLKIRSTKLEDSAMYFCASTLDTNTEAFFGQGTRLTVV.

This chain uses TRBV18 with TRBJ1-2; 8 nucleotides line up with TRBD1. Trimming at V came to 5 bases and at J to 8 bases, leaving 10 bases not matched to a gene. The CDR3 sequence is 14 residues long. Germline assignment: CDR1 KGHSH and CDR2 LQKENI. CDR3: CASSTGGFGGGYTF. The CDR3 DNA follows: TGTGCCAGCTCAACAGGGGGATTCGGCGGGGGCTACACCTTC.

The V call is TRBV9, the J call TRBJ2-1; TRBD2 aligns across 8 bases. V dropped 4 bases and J dropped 6; count of bases not matched to a gene: 3. The CDR3 has 13 residues. Germline CDR1 and CDR2: SGDLS and YYNGEE. CDR3 loop: CASSPGTSNEQFF. For the CDR3, the DNA is TGTGCCAGCAGCCCCGGGACTAGCAATGAGCAGTTCTTC.

The chain has TRBV5-8 and TRBJ1-5; maybe TRBD1 (6 bases). Trimming pared 9 bases from V and 8 bases from J, leaving 21 bases between. Looked up from germline, CDR1 is SGHTS and CDR2 is YDEGEE. The CDR3 is 14 amino acids. The CDR3 DNA follows: TGTGCCACCGAAGGGGGTAGCTCTCGGGAGCCCCAGCATTTT. Encoded protein: CATEGGSSREPQHF.

The chain recombines TRBV9 with TRBJ2-3, with D unresolved. V was pared by 0 bases and J by 0 bases, with 8 bases between. Germline lookup yields CDR1 SGDLS and CDR2 YYNGEE. CDR3 length: 15 residues. CDR3 DNA sequence: TGTGCCAGCAGCGTAGCGGTAACTAGCACAGATACGCAGTATTTT. Translating gives CASSVAVTSTDTQYF.